These T cell receptor beta chains were read from a single sample in a study of T-cell reconstitution after alpha-beta-depleted transplantation in children. TCRdb independently ran MiXCR on the PCR reads; one entry per CDR3 protein. The table has about 600,000 distinct CDR3 sequences, 10% to 15% seen once. This sample comprised PBMCs, mostly from graft donor cells, obtained 360 days after TCRalphabeta/CD19-depleted stem cell transplant. These receptors were collected from a male patient between 5 and 17 years old who had a stem cell transplant for acute myeloid leukemia, so the T cells may come from the graft donor. Each CDR3 is given with its conserved first and last residue. Fields, in order: clone size, D gene, J gene, V gene, CDR3 DNA, CDR3 protein. A D gene is named only where the DNA matches it firmly. Some rows have no size entry. The others give once, few or many, or a class for an expanded clone.

-,-,TRBJ2-7,TRBV4-2,TGTGCCAGCAGCCATCGGGGGAGCGGCTCCTACGAGCAGTACTTC,CASSHRGSGSYEQYF
-,TRBD2,TRBJ2-1,TRBV12-3/TRBV12-4,TGTGCCAGCAGTTTAGAAAGCGGGAGGGCCCACGGGAATGAGCAGTTCTTC,CASSLESGRAHGNEQFF
-,TRBD2,TRBJ2-6,TRBV5-1,TGCGCCAGCAGCCCTCTACTAGCGGGACCACTGTCTGGGGCCAACGTCCTGACTTTC,CASSPLLAGPLSGANVLTF
many,TRBD1,TRBJ2-7,TRBV15,TGTGCCACCAGCAGAATCAGGACAGGGGATTACGAGCAGTACTTC,CATSRIRTGDYEQYF
-,-,TRBJ2-1,TRBV7-2,TGTGCCAGCAGCTTATTAGCGGAAGGGTCCTACAATGAGCAGTTCTTC,CASSLLAEGSYNEQFF
-,-,TRBJ2-7,TRBV27,TGTGCCAGCAATCCTTATCCCATTCAGGGCCCTAGATGGCCTCCCCTCGAGCAGTACTTC,CASNPYPIQGPRWPPLEQYF
-,-,TRBJ1-4,TRBV28,TGTGCCAGCAGTTTAACAGGGCTCTCTAATGAAAAACTGTTTTTT,CASSLTGLSNEKLFF
-,TRBD2,TRBJ2-7,TRBV29-1,TGCAGCGTTGAGCGACTAGCGGGGCTCTACGAGCAGTACTTC,CSVERLAGLYEQYF
few,TRBD2,TRBJ2-3,TRBV10-2,TGCGCCAGCAGTCCCGGGACTAGCGTAGCCACAGATACGCAGTATTTT,CASSPGTSVATDTQYF
many,TRBD2,TRBJ2-5,TRBV20-1,TGCAGTGCTATCTACGGGACTAGCGGGAGCCTTATGCAAGAGACCCAGTACTTC,CSAIYGTSGSLMQETQYF
-,TRBD2,TRBJ2-7,TRBV5-1,TGCGCCAGCAGCTTTACTAGCGGGAGAAACTACGAGCAGTACTTC,CASSFTSGRNYEQYF
-,-,TRBJ1-4,TRBV20-1,TGCAGTGCTACCCCCATTAGGGGGATTGGGGAAAAACTGTTTTTT,CSATPIRGIGEKLFF
few,TRBD1,TRBJ2-2,TRBV28,TGTGCCATTGACAGGGGGGCCGGGGAGCTGTTTTTT,CAIDRGAGELFF
-,TRBD2,TRBJ2-3,TRBV20-1,TGCAGTGCTAGATATACTAGCGGGAGGGCTTCCTCTAGCACAGATACGCAGTATTTT,CSARYTSGRASSSTDTQYF
few,TRBD1,TRBJ1-4,TRBV27,TGTGCCAGCAGTACCTCGGGACAGGGAGTGGAAAAACTGTTTTTT,CASSTSGQGVEKLFF
-,-,TRBJ2-1,TRBV6-5,TGTGCCAGCAGTTACTATACTAGTTCTGAGCAGTTCTTC,CASSYYTSSEQFF
few,TRBD1,TRBJ2-7,TRBV7-3,TGTGCCAGCAGCTTCCGGACAGGCTACGAGCAGTACTTC,CASSFRTGYEQYF
few,-,TRBJ2-3,TRBV4-3,TGCGCCAGCAGCCGATTGGACTCCACAGATACGCAGTATTTT,CASSRLDSTDTQYF
-,TRBD2,TRBJ2-1,TRBV7-2,TGTGCCAGCAGCTTACGACTAGCAGGTCACAATGAGCAGTTCTTC,CASSLRLAGHNEQFF
few,-,TRBJ2-7,TRBV29-1,TGCAGCGTTGAAGAAGCGGCAGGAGGCGAGCAGTACTTC,CSVEEAAGGEQYF
once,TRBD2,TRBJ2-7,TRBV9,TGTGCCAGCAGCGTAGAGAGTAGCGGGAGTATAAACGAGCAGTACTTC,CASSVESSGSINEQYF
many,TRBD1,TRBJ2-7,TRBV12-3/TRBV12-4,TGTGCCAGCAGCTCAGGGGGATACTACGAGCAGTACTTC,CASSSGGYYEQYF
few,TRBD2,TRBJ2-1,TRBV7-9,TGTGCCAGCAGCCCAGTGACTAGCGGGGCCTCCTACAATGAGCAGTTCTTC,CASSPVTSGASYNEQFF
many,TRBD1,TRBJ2-3,TRBV18,TGTGCCAGCTCACCCTTAACAGGGGGCGGCACAGATACGCAGTATTTT,CASSPLTGGGTDTQYF
-,-,TRBJ2-5,TRBV12-3/TRBV12-4,TGTGCCAGCAGTCCCTTGGGGGAACAGGGAGGAGAGACCCAGTACTTC,CASSPLGEQGGETQYF
many,TRBD1,TRBJ1-2,TRBV5-6,TGTGCCAGCAGCTTGTGGCAGGGGGCTGGCTACACCTTC,CASSLWQGAGYTF
-,-,TRBJ2-4,TRBV29-1,TGCAGCGTTGCCAGGGTCTCCAAAAACATTCAGTACTTC,CSVARVSKNIQYF
few,-,TRBJ1-1,TRBV29-1,TGCAGCGTTGAAGGGGGGGGGATGAACACTGAAGCTTTCTTT,CSVEGGGMNTEAFF
many,-,TRBJ2-3,TRBV20-1,TGCAGTGCAACCCCTGGTGTAGATACGCAGTATTTT,CSATPGVDTQYF
-,TRBD1,TRBJ1-2,TRBV25-1,TGTGCCAGCAGTGAGACAGGGGTCTATGGCTACACCTTC,CASSETGVYGYTF
few,TRBD1,TRBJ2-7,TRBV12-3/TRBV12-4,TGTGCCAGCAGTTCGGGACAGGGGTTTAACGAGCAGTACTTC,CASSSGQGFNEQYF
many,-,TRBJ1-1,TRBV2,TGTGCCAGCACGGACCACGGAACAACAGATGAAGCTTTCTTT,CASTDHGTTDEAFF
-,TRBD2,TRBJ2-7,TRBV27,TGTGCCAGCAATAAAGCGGGAGCCCCCTACGAGCAGTACTTC,CASNKAGAPYEQYF
-,-,TRBJ2-3,TRBV4-3,TGCGCCAGCAGCCAAGTAGGTGAACGCACAGATACGCAGTATTTT,CASSQVGERTDTQYF
-,-,TRBJ2-1,TRBV7-6,TGTGCCAGCAGCTTAAGGACTATGTACAATGAGCAGTTCTTC,CASSLRTMYNEQFF
many,TRBD2,TRBJ2-4,TRBV27,TGTGCCAGCAGTCAAAACGGACTAGCGGGAGACATTCAGTACTTC,CASSQNGLAGDIQYF
-,TRBD2,TRBJ2-7,TRBV20-1,TGCAGTGCTGGGCTCTCACTAGCGGTGACGCCCCACGAGCAGTACTTC,CSAGLSLAVTPHEQYF
-,TRBD2,TRBJ2-7,TRBV7-9,TGTGCCAGCAGCTTGACTAGCGGGAGGGCCCTATATGAGCAGTACTTC,CASSLTSGRALYEQYF
many,TRBD2,TRBJ2-4,TRBV6-2/TRBV6-3,TGTGCCAGCAGCTTATCCCCTAGCGGGAGATGGAACATTCAGTACTTC,CASSLSPSGRWNIQYF
-,-,TRBJ2-2,TRBV29-1,TGCAGCGTCAACCGGGACGTGGGAACCGGGGAGCTGTTTTTT,CSVNRDVGTGELFF
-,TRBD1,TRBJ1-2,TRBV3-1,TGTGCCAGCAGCCCGATGACAGGGACGGGAGGCTACACCTTC,CASSPMTGTGGYTF
few,TRBD2,TRBJ2-1,TRBV11-2,TGTGCCAGCAGCTTAACCCTGCTAGCGGGAGGATCCTACAATGAGCAGTTCTTC,CASSLTLLAGGSYNEQFF
few,-,TRBJ2-3,TRBV20-1,TGCAGTGCTAGAGATATAAAGTCCGGCGGCACAGATACGCAGTATTTT,CSARDIKSGGTDTQYF
many,TRBD1,TRBJ2-2,TRBV4-3,TGCGCCAGCAGCCAAGCGGGTTTCGGGACAGGCATAACCGGGGAGCTGTTTTTT,CASSQAGFGTGITGELFF
few,TRBD2,TRBJ2-5,TRBV29-1,TGCAGCGTCCAAGGGGTAGCGGGATTTGGAGAGACCCAGTACTTC,CSVQGVAGFGETQYF